The sample holds many counts of the clone carrying this T cell receptor (beta chain). Germline loops: CDR1 KGHSH, CDR2 LQKENI. The CDR3 is made up of 14 amino acids. V gave up 3 bases and J gave up 6 bases, with 11 bases separating them. This sample is drawn from a study of beta chain features in type 1 diabetes. Purities in excess of 98% were seen in all sorted populations. The investigators reverse transcribed all of the isolated RNA, so they sequenced expressed TCRB transcripts. Measured with immunoSEQ multiplex PCR; TCRdb has only the in-frame clones, and not every one. The data show nearly 350,000 clones, 7.5% to 9% seen once.

The J gene is TRBJ2-2, the V gene TRBV18; unclear D gene. The receptor was derived from a woman aged 18-29 years in good health. The sequenced material came from central memory CD4+ T cells from blood. CDR3 sequence (DNA): TGTGCCAGCTCACCGAATAGCTACCCCGGGGAGCTGTTTTTT. Translation: CASSPNSYPGELFF.